The 16 T cell receptor beta chains below come from one sample, sequenced in a study of human T cells and chemical hapten exposure. TCRdb redid the calling of the RACE reads with MiXCR, one entry per CDR3 protein. This sample carries around 340,000 distinct CDR3 sequences, approximately 6.3% of them seen once, and the ten largest clones take 8.4%. Time point meaning: patch test 1, 2 weeks after DPC sensitization. As for treatment: therapeutic diphenylcyclopropenone sensitization with weekly scalp DPC. The sample was whole blood, taken in connection with sensitization to the hapten diphenylcyclopropenone (DPC). These receptors came from a woman aged 18-35 years with alopecia areata. Some clones in this sample may be carry-over from other donors' samples.

This chain links TRBV10-1 with TRBJ2-5, with 8 bases matching TRBD1. Germline CDR1 reads WNHNN; CDR2 reads SYGVQD (reference sequence). The CDR3 loop spans 15 amino acids. Trimming at V came to 0 bases and at J to 6 bases, leaving 6 bases not matched to a gene. The CDR3 region has the DNA TGCGCCAGCAGTGAGTCCCCAGGGGGCGAACAGACCCAGTACTTC. Protein: CASSESPGGEQTQYF.

The chain has TRBV28 and TRBJ1-1, with D possibly TRBD1 on 5 matching bases. Trimming left V 2 bases short and J 4 bases short, with 11 bases between. The germline V gene has CDR1 MDHEN and CDR2 SYDVKM. This CDR3 is built from 14 residues. CDR3 coding DNA: TGTGCCAGCAGTTTAGGGGGTTCGGTCACTGAAGCTTTCTTT. Amino acid sequence: CASSLGGSVTEAFF.

This clonotype was detected ten times or more. The chain recombines TRBV2 with TRBJ1-1, with D perhaps matching TRBD1 (5 bases). In germline, CDR1 is SNHLY, CDR2 FYNNEI. Trimming left V 4 bases short and J 0 bases short, with 12 bases between. The CDR3 has 15 residues. The CDR3 spells CASSAGRAMNTEAFF. CDR3 nucleotides: TGTGCCAGCAGTGCGGGACGGGCAATGAACACTGAAGCTTTCTTT. Using reference TRBV2 and TRBJ1-1 for the parts outside the CDR3, the full variable domain is EPEVTQTPSHQVTQMGQEVILRCVPISNHLYFYWYRQILGQKVEFLVSFYNNEISEKSEIFDDQFSVERPDGSNFTLKIRSTKLEDSAMYFCASSAGRAMNTEAFFGQGTRLTVV.

This sequence joins TRBV4-3 and TRBJ2-5, with 11 bases identical to TRBD2. Germline loops: CDR1 LGHNA, CDR2 YSLEER. V was pared by 1 base and J by 1 base, with 5 bases of the junction left unmatched. CDR3 length: 17 amino acids. CDR3 nucleotides: TGCGCCAGCAGCCAAGTGGCTAGCGGGGGGTCCCAAGAGACCCAGTACTTC. Its protein is CASSQVASGGSQETQYF.

A few counts support this clonotype. This sequence joins TRBV2 and TRBJ2-3; D call uncertain. This CDR3 has 15 amino acids. Germline values: CDR1 SNHLY, CDR2 FYNNEI. The V and J ends lost 1 base and 0 bases respectively, with 8 bases between them. This chain's CDR3 is CASSEEGISTDTQYF. The CDR3 coding sequence is TGTGCCAGCAGTGAAGAGGGTATTAGCACAGATACGCAGTATTTT. Looking up the rest from reference TRBV2 and TRBJ2-3 gives the full variable domain: EPEVTQTPSHQVTQMGQEVILRCVPISNHLYFYWYRQILGQKVEFLVSFYNNEISEKSEIFDDQFSVERPDGSNFTLKIRSTKLEDSAMYFCASSEEGISTDTQYFGPGTRLTVL.

Written as DNA, the CDR3 is TGCGCCAGCAGCCGAGGACAGGGGGCGTTTGGCGAGCAGTACTTC. Translation: CASSRGQGAFGEQYF. V is TRBV4-3 and J is TRBJ2-7; 11 bases match TRBD1. V dropped 4 bases and J dropped 6; count of bases not matched to a gene: 8. The CDR3 consists of 15 residues. The germline V gene encodes CDR1 LGHNA and CDR2 YSLEER.

Many counts were recorded for this clonotype. The rearrangement joins TRBV3-1 to TRBJ2-5, with D unclear. The CDR3 extends over 14 amino acids. The germline V and J ends were trimmed by 1 base and 1 base, with 7 bases remaining between them. Germline CDR1 is LGHDT and CDR2 is YNNKEL (reference sequence). CDR3 DNA: TGTGCCAGCAGCCAAGGGTCAGGCCAAGAGACCCAGTACTTC. It translates to CASSQGSGQETQYF.

This clonotype has only a few counts. The chain links TRBV14 to TRBJ1-1; D perhaps matches TRBD1 (5 bases). The CDR3 sequence is 15 residues long. V was clipped by 3 bases and J by 3 bases, with 14 bases between them. CDR1 is SGHDN, CDR2 FVKESK, per germline. The CDR3 DNA follows: TGTGCCAGCAGCCATCTACAGGCGGGGCACACTGAAGCTTTCTTT. This encodes CASSHLQAGHTEAFF.

The chain employs TRBV19 and TRBJ1-2, with 8 positions matching TRBD1. Germline-derived CDR1 and CDR2 are LNHDA and SQIVND (reference sequence). V lost 6 bases, J lost 6 bases, and 12 bases stayed unmatched. The CDR3 is made up of 15 amino acids. Written as DNA, the CDR3 is TGTGCCAGTAGCTTTATCGAACGGACAGGGCATGGCTACACCTTC. The encoded protein is CASSFIERTGHGYTF.

This clonotype was counted between two and nine times. This chain links TRBV12-3 or TRBV12-4 with TRBJ1-2; 10 nucleotides agree with TRBD1. This CDR3 contains 16 residues. Trimming cost V 4 bases and J 8 bases; bases outside gene matches: 13. CDR3 DNA sequence: TGTGCCAGCAGTTCCCCCGGGACAGGGGACTCTTTGGGCTACACCTTC. Translation gives CASSSPGTGDSLGYTF.

V is TRBV4-3 and J is TRBJ1-5; D remains ambiguous. V was clipped by 0 bases and J by 3 bases, with 9 bases between them. Germline CDR1 reads LGHNA; CDR2 reads YSLEER. The CDR3 is 15 residues long. The CDR3 region has the DNA TGCGCCAGCAGCCAAGATTACCGGGACAATCAGCCCCAGCATTTT. Its translation is CASSQDYRDNQPQHF.

The chain joins TRBV4-1 to TRBJ2-3; 8 bases map to TRBD2. There are 16 residues in the CDR3. Germline-derived CDR1 and CDR2 are MGHRA and YSYEKL. V shed 2 bases, J shed 3 bases, and the junction held 7 bases outside the gene matches. In nucleotides, the CDR3 is TGCGCCAGCAGCCAAAGCGGGGGCCCACCGACAGATACGCAGTATTTT. This sequence encodes CASSQSGGPPTDTQYF.

This rearrangement joins TRBV6-6 to TRBJ2-1; D remains ambiguous. From germline, CDR1 is MNHNY and CDR2 SVGAGI (reference sequence). V lost 0 bases to trimming and J lost 9 bases, with 12 bases between them. This CDR3 is built from 14 residues. CDR3 region: CASSYSAGESEQFF. In nucleotides, the CDR3 is TGTGCCAGCAGTTACTCGGCAGGTGAGAGTGAGCAGTTCTTC.

The chain uses TRBV5-5 and TRBJ1-2, with TRBD1 as a possible D gene (6 bases). The CDR3 covers 14 residues. V was clipped by 4 bases and J by 8 bases, with 18 bases between them. Germline CDR1 SGHKS, CDR2 YYEKEE (reference sequence). The CDR3 sequence is CASSPHGGGTGYTF. The CDR3 DNA reads TGTGCCAGCAGCCCCCATGGAGGGGGGACGGGCTACACCTTC.

This clonotype showed up just a few times. The chain has TRBV11-2 and TRBJ2-1; 7 bases are shared with TRBD1. The CDR3 is 15 amino acids. V shed 4 bases and J 5 bases; nucleotides not matched to a gene: 8. CDR1 is SGHAT, CDR2 FQNNGV, per germline. The CDR3 region has the DNA TGTGCCAGCAGCTACCCTCGACAGGGTAACAATGAGCAGTTCTTC. This encodes CASSYPRQGNNEQFF.

This clonotype has a handful of counts. The rearrangement uses TRBV24-1 and TRBJ2-1; no definite D call. Per germline, CDR1 KGHDR and CDR2 SFDVKD. V was cut by 4 bases and J by 5 bases, with 11 bases left in between. The CDR3 is 14 residues long. As DNA, the CDR3 is TGTGCCACCAGTGAGGCTAGAGCAAACAATGAGCAGTTCTTC. Its protein is CATSEARANNEQFF.